This T cell receptor beta chain was recorded in a study of CD4 T cells in relation to SARS-CoV-2 and coronaviruses. Here immunoSEQ multiplex PCR was the method, and the copy in TCRdb shows in-frame clones only, minus some. The sample shows 20,000 to 25,000 clones, 60% to 85% of them seen only once. Before the COVID-19 pandemic, during about 2011-2019, CD4+ T cells were taken from unexposed donors. Isolation of CD4+ T cells took place after roughly nine days in culture. The CDR3 is made up of 16 amino acids. CDR1 is ENHRY, CDR2 SYGVKD, per germline. V shed 8 bases and J shed 4 bases, with 23 bases lying between them. Of note for this clone: Its antigen remains unidentified.

The source of this sequence is a human donor in good health. The chain is built from TRBV10-3 and TRBJ1-1, with D perhaps TRBD1 (6 bases). The sample taken for sequencing was CD4+ T cells from PBMCs, cultured in vitro. The CDR3 DNA sequence: TGTGCCATCTCCGGGGCAGGGGTGGGTAGTGGCACTGAAGCTTTCTTT. It specifies CAISGAGVGSGTEAFF.